The 10 T cell receptor beta chains presented below share a single source sample, sequenced in a study of prognosis after radiotherapy for stage I lung cancer. Template was genomic DNA; TCR beta CDR3 amplified in two multiplex PCR rounds. Primers were specific to each TRBV and TRBJ gene in first-round PCR. TCRdb fed the multiplex PCR reads into MiXCR, producing one record per CDR3 protein. Of 20,000 to 25,000 distinct CDR3 sequences listed, approximately 45% are singletons. Specimen: PBMCs, collected before or after stereotactic body radiation therapy (not recorded which). These receptors were obtained from a donor aged 50 or older with non-small cell lung cancer.

This clonotype was detected many times. The CDR3 sequence is CASSFRINYGYTF. In nucleotides, the CDR3 is TGTGCCAGCAGCTTCAGGATTAACTATGGCTACACCTTC. The V and J genes are TRBV5-5 and TRBJ1-2; D gene unclear. CDR1 and CDR2 (germline): SGHKS, YYEKEE (reference sequence). The CDR3 totals 13 residues. Trimming removed 2 bases from V and 1 base from J, with 6 bases in between. The full variable domain, in which reference TRBV5-5 and TRBJ1-2 provide the parts outside the CDR3, is DAGVTQSPTHLIKTRGQQVTLRCSPISGHKSVSWYQQVLGQGPQFIFQYYEKEERGRGNFPDRFSARQFPNYSSELNVNALLLGDSALYLCASSFRINYGYTFGSGTRLTVV.

The rearrangement uses TRBV4-1 and TRBJ2-5, with D possibly called TRBD1 or TRBD2 (5 bases each). This CDR3 is 14 amino acids long. Germline V gene data show CDR1 as MGHRA and CDR2 as YSYEKL. V was clipped by 4 bases and J by 2 bases, with 11 bases between them. The CDR3: CASSPGPLQETQYF. The CDR3 coding sequence is TGCGCCAGCAGCCCGGGACCGCTGCAAGAGACCCAGTACTTC.

This clonotype was counted a few times. V and J are TRBV5-1 and TRBJ2-7, with D unresolved. This CDR3 has 13 residues. V was shortened by 4 bases and J by 3 bases, with 11 bases between the two germline ends. Germline loops: CDR1 SGHRS, CDR2 YFSETQ. The CDR3 sequence: CASSTENIYEQYF. CDR3 bases: TGCGCCAGCAGCACAGAAAATATCTACGAGCAGTACTTC.

This clonotype was detected once. The genes are TRBV5-1 and TRBJ1-1, with TRBD1 identical over 8 bases. The CDR3 covers 16 residues. CDR1 is SGHRS and CDR2 is YFSETQ in the germline V gene. Trimming removed 2 bases from V and 7 bases from J; junction bases left unmatched: 13. This CDR3 reads CASSFDSGGAGFEAFF. The DNA of the CDR3 is TGCGCCAGCAGCTTTGATTCAGGGGGCGCCGGCTTTGAAGCTTTCTTT.

Many counts were recorded for this clonotype. This chain connects TRBV7-6 to TRBJ2-2, with D hard to call. The CDR3 length is 14 residues. Per germline, CDR1 SGHVS and CDR2 FNYEAQ. Trimming removed 5 bases at V and 7 bases at J, with 14 bases between. CDR3 region: CASSATDVGGELFF. Written as DNA, the CDR3 is TGTGCCAGCAGCGCCACGGACGTGGGCGGGGAGCTGTTTTTT.

Worth noting for this clonotype: A far larger clone is just one base off, so this is likely a read error. V gene TRBV6-8 combines with J gene TRBJ2-7; D perhaps matches TRBD1 (6 bases). Trimming pared 10 bases from V and 2 bases from J, leaving 18 bases between. The CDR3 contains 14 residues. Germline CDR1 MNHGY, CDR2 SAAAGT. The CDR3 region is CAIRDRQGTYEQYF. CDR3 DNA: TGTGCCATCAGGGACCGCCAGGGGACCTACGAGCAGTACTTC.

This clonotype showed up many times. This chain uses TRBV7-2 with TRBJ1-5, with 9 bases lining up with TRBD1. CDR1 and CDR2 from the germline V gene are SGHTA and FQGNSA. V lost 5 bases, J lost 12 bases, and 8 bases stayed unmatched. There are 13 residues in the CDR3. The CDR3 sequence: CASSLDRGWVQHF. The CDR3 coding sequence is TGTGCCAGCAGCCTGGACAGGGGTTGGGTCCAGCATTTT.

This chain uses TRBV6-9 with TRBJ1-4, with D possibly being TRBD1 (6 bases). Looked up from germline, CDR1 is MNHGY and CDR2 is SVAAGI. V was shortened by 4 bases and J by 8 bases, with 14 bases between the two germline ends. The CDR3 runs 14 residues. The DNA of the CDR3 is TGTGCCAGCAGTTTAACCACCGGGACAGAAAAACTGTTTTTT. This encodes CASSLTTGTEKLFF.

The genes are TRBV6-2 or TRBV6-3 and TRBJ1-2; D may be TRBD1 (6 bases). This CDR3 has 15 residues. Per the germline V gene, CDR1 is MNHEY and CDR2 is SVGEGT. The germline V and J ends were trimmed by 5 bases and 1 base, with 14 bases remaining between them. The CDR3 region has the DNA TGTGCCAGCAGTGGCCGGGACATCGTTAACTATGGCTACACCTTC. It yields the protein CASSGRDIVNYGYTF.

This clonotype has a count of ten or more. A read error is possible here, since a much larger clone lies one base away. The chain is built from TRBV12-3 or TRBV12-4 and TRBJ1-2; D remains unclear. The CDR3 loop spans 14 amino acids. V dropped 9 bases and J dropped 12 bases, with 26 bases sitting between them. Here the CDR3 reads CASTFRDPSSGHTF. The CDR3 DNA is TGTGCCAGTACCTTCCGGGATCCCTCAAGCGGCCACACCTTC.